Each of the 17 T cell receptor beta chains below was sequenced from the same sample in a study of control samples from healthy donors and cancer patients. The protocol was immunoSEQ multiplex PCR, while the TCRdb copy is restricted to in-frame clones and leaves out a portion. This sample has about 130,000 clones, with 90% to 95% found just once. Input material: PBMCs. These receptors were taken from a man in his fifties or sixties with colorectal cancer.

CDR3 sequence reads: CASSLDGTSSSGNTIYF. The CDR3 DNA reads as TGCGCCAGCAGCTTGGATGGGACTTCATCCTCTGGAAACACCATATATTTT. This chain joins TRBV5-1 and TRBJ1-3; maybe TRBD1 (5 bases). CDR3 length: 17 residues. The germline V gene has CDR1 SGHRS and CDR2 YFSETQ. V dropped 0 bases and J dropped 0 bases, with 13 bases sitting between them.

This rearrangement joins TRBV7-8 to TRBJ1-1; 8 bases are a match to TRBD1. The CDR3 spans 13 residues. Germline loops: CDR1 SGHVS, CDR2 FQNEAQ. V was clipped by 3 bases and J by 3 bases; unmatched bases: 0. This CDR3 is CASSLTGDTEAFF. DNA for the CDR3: TGTGCCAGCAGCTTGACAGGGGACACTGAAGCTTTCTTT. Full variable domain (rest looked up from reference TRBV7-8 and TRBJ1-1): GAGVSQSPRYKVAKRGQDVALRCDPISGHVSLFWYQQALGQGPEFLTYFQNEAQLDKSGLPSDRFFAERPEGSVSTLKIQRTQQEDSAVYLCASSLTGDTEAFFGQGTRLTVV.

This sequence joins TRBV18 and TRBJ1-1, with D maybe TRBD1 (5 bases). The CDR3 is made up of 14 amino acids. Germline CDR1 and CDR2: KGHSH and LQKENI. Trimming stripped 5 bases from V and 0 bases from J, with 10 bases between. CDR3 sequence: CASSTTAMNTEAFF. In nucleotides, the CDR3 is TGTGCCAGCTCAACGACAGCCATGAACACTGAAGCTTTCTTT. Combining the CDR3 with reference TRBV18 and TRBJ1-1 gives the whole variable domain NAGVMQNPRHLVRRRGQEARLRCSPMKGHSHVYWYRQLPEEGLKFMVYLQKENIIDESGMPKERFSAEFPKEGPSILRIQQVVRGDSAAYFCASSTTAMNTEAFFGQGTRLTVV.

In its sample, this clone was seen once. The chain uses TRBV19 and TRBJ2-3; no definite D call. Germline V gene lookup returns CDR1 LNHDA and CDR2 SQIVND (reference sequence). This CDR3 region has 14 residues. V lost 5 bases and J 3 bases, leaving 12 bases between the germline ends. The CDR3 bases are TGTGCCAGTAGTCCGCGGACCCTGACAGATACGCAGTATTTT. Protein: CASSPRTLTDTQYF.

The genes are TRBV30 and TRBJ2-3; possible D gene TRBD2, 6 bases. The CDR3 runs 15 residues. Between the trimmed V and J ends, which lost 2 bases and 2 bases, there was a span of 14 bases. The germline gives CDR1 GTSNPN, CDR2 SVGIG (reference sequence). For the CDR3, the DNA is TGTGCCTGGAGTCGGGACTCCGTAACCACAGATACGCAGTATTTT. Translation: CAWSRDSVTTDTQYF.

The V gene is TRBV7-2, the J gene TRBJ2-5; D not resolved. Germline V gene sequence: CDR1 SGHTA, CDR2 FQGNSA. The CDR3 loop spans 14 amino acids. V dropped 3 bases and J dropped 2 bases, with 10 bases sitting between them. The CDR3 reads CASSFAGLQETQYF. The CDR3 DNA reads TGTGCCAGCAGCTTTGCCGGGCTACAAGAGACCCAGTACTTC.

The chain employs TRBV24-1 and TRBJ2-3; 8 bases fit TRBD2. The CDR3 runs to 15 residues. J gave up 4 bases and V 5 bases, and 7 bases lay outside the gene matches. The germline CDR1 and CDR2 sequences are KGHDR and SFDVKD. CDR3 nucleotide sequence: TGTGCCACCAGTGCGCGGGGGGCAGGATCAGATACGCAGTATTTT. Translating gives CATSARGAGSDTQYF.

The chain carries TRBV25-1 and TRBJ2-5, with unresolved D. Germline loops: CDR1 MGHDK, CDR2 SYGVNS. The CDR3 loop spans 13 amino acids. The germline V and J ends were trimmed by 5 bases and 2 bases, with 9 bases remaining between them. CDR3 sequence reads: CASSIQEQETQYF. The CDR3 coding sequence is TGTGCCAGCAGTATACAAGAACAAGAGACCCAGTACTTC.

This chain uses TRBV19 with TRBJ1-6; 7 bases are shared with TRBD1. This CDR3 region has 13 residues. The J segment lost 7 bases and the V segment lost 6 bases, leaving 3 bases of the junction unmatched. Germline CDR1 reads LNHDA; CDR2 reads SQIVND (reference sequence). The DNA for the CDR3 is TGTGCCAGTAGGAGGGGGCAGAATTCACCCCTCCACTTT. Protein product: CASRRGQNSPLHF.

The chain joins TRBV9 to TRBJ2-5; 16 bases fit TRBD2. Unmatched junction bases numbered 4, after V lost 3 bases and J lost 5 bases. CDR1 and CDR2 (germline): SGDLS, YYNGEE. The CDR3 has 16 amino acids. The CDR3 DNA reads TGTGCCAGCAGCGACGGGACTAGCGGGGGGGCGGAGACCCAGTACTTC. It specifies CASSDGTSGGAETQYF.

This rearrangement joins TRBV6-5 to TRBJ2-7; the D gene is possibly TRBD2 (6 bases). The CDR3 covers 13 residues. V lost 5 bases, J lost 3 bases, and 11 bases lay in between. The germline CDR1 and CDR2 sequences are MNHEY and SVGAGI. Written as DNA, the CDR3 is TGTGCCAGCAGTACGGGACTTGGCTACGAGCAGTACTTC. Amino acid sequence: CASSTGLGYEQYF.

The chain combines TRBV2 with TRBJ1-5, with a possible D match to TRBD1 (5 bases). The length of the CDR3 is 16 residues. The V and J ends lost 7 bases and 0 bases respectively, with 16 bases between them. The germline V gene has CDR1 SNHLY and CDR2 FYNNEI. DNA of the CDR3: TGTGCCAGCACCAGGGAAGGAATCTATAGCAATCAGCCCCAGCATTTT. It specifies CASTREGIYSNQPQHF.

The CDR3 DNA follows: TGTGCCAGCAGTTACTCGGGTGAAAAGACCCAGTACTTC. It specifies CASSYSGEKTQYF. The chain couples TRBV6-5 to TRBJ2-5; D is undetermined. The CDR3 is 13 residues long. Germline assignment: CDR1 MNHEY and CDR2 SVGAGI. V was cut by 0 bases and J by 6 bases, with 8 bases left in between.

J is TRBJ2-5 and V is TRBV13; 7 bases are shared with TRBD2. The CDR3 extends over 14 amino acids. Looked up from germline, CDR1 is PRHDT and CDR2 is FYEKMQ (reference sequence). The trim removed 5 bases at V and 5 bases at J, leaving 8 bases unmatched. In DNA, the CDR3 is TGTGCCAGCAGCCGGGCCTGGGGAGGGGAGACCCAGTACTTC. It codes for CASSRAWGGETQYF.

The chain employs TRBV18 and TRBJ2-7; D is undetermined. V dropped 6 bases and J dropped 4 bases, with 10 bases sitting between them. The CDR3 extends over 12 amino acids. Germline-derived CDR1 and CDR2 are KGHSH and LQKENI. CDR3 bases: TGTGCCAGCTCGTCCGTGGGGTACGAGCAGTACTTC. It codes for CASSSVGYEQYF.

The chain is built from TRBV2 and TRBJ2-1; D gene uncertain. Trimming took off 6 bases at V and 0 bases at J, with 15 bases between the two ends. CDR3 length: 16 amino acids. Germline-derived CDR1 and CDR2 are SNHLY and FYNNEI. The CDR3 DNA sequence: TGTGCCAGCAGCGGTCTCTTCCGTAGCTCCTACAATGAGCAGTTCTTC. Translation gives CASSGLFRSSYNEQFF. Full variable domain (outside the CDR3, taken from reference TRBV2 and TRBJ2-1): EPEVTQTPSHQVTQMGQEVILRCVPISNHLYFYWYRQILGQKVEFLVSFYNNEISEKSEIFDDQFSVERPDGSNFTLKIRSTKLEDSAMYFCASSGLFRSSYNEQFFGPGTRLTVL.

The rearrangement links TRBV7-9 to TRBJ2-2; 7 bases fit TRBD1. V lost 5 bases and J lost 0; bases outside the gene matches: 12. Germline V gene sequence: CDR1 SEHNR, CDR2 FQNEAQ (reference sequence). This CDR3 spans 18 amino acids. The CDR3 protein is CASSPPNEGAANTGELFF. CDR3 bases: TGTGCCAGCAGCCCGCCGAACGAGGGGGCCGCGAACACCGGGGAGCTGTTTTTT.